Below are 24 T cell receptor beta chains sequenced from a single sample in a study of cytomegalovirus exposure and HLA in healthy donors. Primers included in the PCR were 60 Vbeta and 13 Jbeta primers. Sequencing used immunoSEQ multiplex PCR; TCRdb keeps in-frame clones, though not all of them. The repertoire holds some 190,000 clones, with 65% to 85% as singletons. Material for sequencing was PBMCs. The source of these receptors is a woman aged 18 to 35 in good health and CMV-seronegative.

As to this clone: Germline and junction disagree at one end, which may indicate a read error. V is TRBV7-9 and J is TRBJ1-1, with unresolved D. Germline assignment: CDR1 SEHNR and CDR2 FQNEAQ (reference sequence). The CDR3 contains 13 residues. Here the CDR3 DNA reads TGTTCCAGCAGCTTAATTGAACGGACTGAAGCTTTCTTT. It translates to CSSSLIERTEAFF.

This chain's CDR3 is CASTTGSGELFF. In DNA form, the CDR3 reads TGTGCCAGCACAACAGGGTCCGGGGAGCTGTTTTTT. The genes are TRBV27 and TRBJ2-2, with D possibly matching TRBD1 (6 bases). CDR1 MNHEY and CDR2 SMNVEV come from the germline V gene (reference sequence). Trimming took 7 bases from V and 6 from J, leaving 9 bases between them. The CDR3 has 12 residues.

This sequence joins TRBV4-1 and TRBJ2-5; D is unresolved. V gave up 1 base and J gave up 1 base, with 4 bases separating them. CDR1 is MGHRA and CDR2 is YSYEKL in the germline V gene. The CDR3 is 13 amino acids. CDR3 bases: TGCGCCAGCAGCCAAGCCTCCCAAGAGACCCAGTACTTC. It codes for CASSQASQETQYF.

The chain has TRBV7-3 and TRBJ1-2; D perhaps matches TRBD1 (5 bases). This CDR3 spans 18 amino acids. The germline V and J ends were trimmed by 5 bases and 0 bases, with 22 bases remaining between them. Germline V lookup: CDR1 SGHTA, CDR2 FQGTGA. CDR3 in amino acids: CASSPSPLRAGPNYGYTF. For the CDR3, the DNA is TGTGCCAGCAGCCCGAGCCCCCTTCGGGCAGGGCCTAACTATGGCTACACCTTC.

The genes are TRBV28 and TRBJ2-5; D may be TRBD1 (6 bases). Germline-derived CDR1 and CDR2 are MDHEN and SYDVKM. The CDR3 spans 14 residues. Deletions cut 4 bases from V and 2 bases from J, with 11 bases between. The CDR3 bases are TGTGCCAGCAGTTCTGAGACAGGTCAAGAGACCCAGTACTTC. Residues: CASSSETGQETQYF.

The chain is built from TRBV5-1 and TRBJ1-1; D is unresolved. The germline V gene encodes CDR1 SGHRS and CDR2 YFSETQ. The V end lost 4 bases, the J end lost 0 bases, and 10 bases lay between the germline ends. CDR3 length equals 14 residues. CDR3 nucleotides: TGCGCCAGCAGCCTCCGTCGGGTGAACACTGAAGCTTTCTTT. Amino acids: CASSLRRVNTEAFF. Full variable domain (outside the CDR3, taken from reference TRBV5-1 and TRBJ1-1): KAGVTQTPRYLIKTRGQQVTLSCSPISGHRSVSWYQQTPGQGLQFLFEYFSETQRNKGNFPGRFSGRQFSNSRSEMNVSTLELGDSALYLCASSLRRVNTEAFFGQGTRLTVV.

V and J are TRBV30 and TRBJ1-2, with TRBD1 matching 7 bases. V shed 3 bases and J 4 bases; nucleotides not matched to a gene: 5. CDR1 GTSNPN and CDR2 SVGIG come from the germline V gene (reference sequence). This CDR3 spans 13 amino acids. The DNA of the CDR3 is TGTGCCTGGAGGGAGGGGGCAGGCTATGGCTACACCTTC. Encoded protein: CAWREGAGYGYTF.

This chain uses TRBV29-1 with TRBJ2-1; a weak D match, TRBD1 (6 bases). CDR3 size: 13 residues. V was pared by 0 bases and J by 6 bases, with 9 bases between. The germline CDR1 and CDR2 sequences are SQVTM and ANQGSEA. For the CDR3, the DNA is TGCAGCGTTGAAGAGGCAGGGGTCAATGAGCAGTTCTTC. This gives the protein CSVEEAGVNEQFF.

The gene calls are TRBV7-3 and TRBJ2-1, with D tentatively TRBD2 (5 bases). The CDR3 totals 13 residues. The germline V gene encodes CDR1 SGHTA and CDR2 FQGTGA. With 5 bases removed from V and 2 bases from J, the gap between germline ends came to 7 bases. In DNA form, the CDR3 reads TGTGCCAGCAGCCTCGGGACCTACAATGAGCAGTTCTTC. Its protein product is CASSLGTYNEQFF.

As concerns this clone: This CDR3 is missing its conserved last phenylalanine or tryptophan, likely due to a read error. The rearrangement uses TRBV9 and TRBJ1-2; 7 bases align to TRBD1. V trimming: 2 bases; J trimming: 6 bases; junction bases outside the gene matches: 1. Germline CDR1 and CDR2: SGDLS and YYNGEE. The CDR3 consists of 12 residues. CDR3 nucleotide sequence: TGTGCCAGCAGCGTCAGGGGGAATGGCTACACCCTC. As protein: CASSVRGNGYTL.

The chain uses TRBV15 and TRBJ1-2, with a tentative D call TRBD1 (6 bases). Germline CDR1 and CDR2: LNHNV and YYDKDF (reference sequence). The CDR3 has 18 amino acids. Deletions cut 0 bases from V and 3 bases from J, with 20 bases between. CDR3 loop: CATSRDEAGANVDYGYTF. The CDR3 coding sequence is TGTGCCACCAGCAGAGATGAGGCAGGGGCAAACGTGGACTATGGCTACACCTTC.

V and J are TRBV19 and TRBJ1-1; 8 positions agree with TRBD1. There are 15 residues in the CDR3. Germline V gene lookup returns CDR1 LNHDA and CDR2 SQIVND (reference sequence). The trim removed 4 bases at V and 0 bases at J, leaving 4 bases unmatched. The CDR3 sequence: CASSTWTGLNTEAFF. The CDR3 region has the DNA TGTGCCAGTAGTACCTGGACAGGGCTGAACACTGAAGCTTTCTTT.

This sequence joins TRBV11-2 and TRBJ2-5; 7 bases agree with TRBD2. The J segment lost 5 bases and the V segment lost 1 base, leaving 4 bases of the junction unmatched. Germline CDR1 reads SGHAT; CDR2 reads FQNNGV. CDR3 length: 14 amino acids. As DNA, the CDR3 is TGTGCCAGCAGCTTAGCGCGGGGAGGGGAGACCCAGTACTTC. It is translated as CASSLARGGETQYF.

This clone was observed a few times. The J gene is TRBJ1-1, the V gene TRBV11-3, with no clear D. CDR1 and CDR2 from the germline V gene are SGHNT and YENEEA. Trimming pared 3 bases from V and 5 bases from J, leaving 10 bases between. The CDR3 length is 13 residues. CDR3 coding DNA: TGTGCCAGCAGCTTTCAGGATGGAACTGAAGCTTTCTTT. Its translation is CASSFQDGTEAFF.

V is TRBV29-1 and J is TRBJ2-7; 9 bases line up with TRBD1. This CDR3 has 15 amino acids. J lost 3 bases, V lost 1 base, and 7 bases had no gene match. In germline, CDR1 is SQVTM, CDR2 ANQGSEA. The CDR3 spells CSVEVGTGRFYEQYF. The CDR3 nucleotides read TGCAGCGTTGAAGTTGGGACAGGGAGATTCTACGAGCAGTACTTC.

The chain employs TRBV5-6 and TRBJ1-1, with 7 bases that match TRBD1. This CDR3 is built from 16 residues. V was clipped by 5 bases and J by 4 bases; unmatched bases: 14. Germline V CDR1 and CDR2: SGHDT, YYEEEE. The DNA for the CDR3 is TGTGCCAGCAGGGTATTTACAGGGGCCGGCGGCACTGAAGCTTTCTTT. It is translated as CASRVFTGAGGTEAFF.

The chain combines TRBV28 with TRBJ1-1; TRBD1 matches 7 bases. The length of the CDR3 is 14 residues. Germline lookup yields CDR1 MDHEN and CDR2 SYDVKM. Germline trimming cut 0 bases from V and 5 bases from J; bases unmatched to any gene: 3. The CDR3 region has the DNA TGTGCCAGCAGTTTATGGGGACAGCCGACTGAAGCTTTCTTT. Translation gives CASSLWGQPTEAFF.

This chain uses TRBV7-2 with TRBJ2-7; 7 nucleotides align to TRBD1. J lost 0 bases, V lost 6 bases, and 2 bases had no gene match. This CDR3 spans 13 amino acids. Germline loops: CDR1 SGHTA, CDR2 FQGNSA. The CDR3 loop reads CASRQGSSYEQYF. The CDR3 DNA reads TGTGCCAGCAGACAGGGGAGCTCCTACGAGCAGTACTTC. The complete variable domain, with remaining parts taken from reference TRBV7-2 and TRBJ2-7, reads GAGVSQSPSNKVTEKGKDVELRCDPISGHTALYWYRQSLGQGLEFLIYFQGNSAPDKSGLPSDRFSAERTGGSVSTLTIQRTQQEDSAVYLCASRQGSSYEQYFGPGTRLTVT.

About this clone: Because the CDR3 is missing its conserved closing phenylalanine or tryptophan, this is likely a read error. The J gene is TRBJ2-7, the V gene TRBV5-6; TRBD2 is a possible D gene (6 bases). V lost 1 base to trimming and J lost 0 bases, with 11 bases between them. This CDR3 is built from 15 residues. Per germline, CDR1 SGHDT and CDR2 YYEEEE. Here the CDR3 DNA reads TGTGCCAGCAGCTTGATGGAGGGAAGCTCCTACGAGCAGTACCTC. Amino acids: CASSLMEGSSYEQYL.

V usage is TRBV5-4 and J usage is TRBJ2-1, with 10 bases matching TRBD2. V gave up 1 base and J gave up 2 bases; unmatched junction bases: 0. Germline V lookup: CDR1 SGHNT, CDR2 YYREEE (reference sequence). CDR3 size: 15 residues. DNA for the CDR3: TGTGCCAGCAGCTTGACTAGCGGGACCTACAATGAGCAGTTCTTC. This codes for CASSLTSGTYNEQFF.

This chain uses TRBV15 with TRBJ2-1; TRBD1 agrees at 7 bases. The CDR3 has 14 residues. The germline V gene has CDR1 LNHNV and CDR2 YYDKDF (reference sequence). The V segment lost 7 bases and the J segment 6 bases; nucleotides outside the gene matches: 9. The DNA of the CDR3 is TGTGCCACCAACCGGGACAGAGGTTTCAATGAGCAGTTCTTC. The encoded protein is CATNRDRGFNEQFF.

This clone appeared a few times. The rearrangement joins TRBV7-2 to TRBJ1-6; the D is unclear. The CDR3 is made up of 16 amino acids. Per the germline V gene, CDR1 is SGHTA and CDR2 is FQGNSA. V was clipped by 1 base and J by 14 bases, with 21 bases between them. As DNA, the CDR3 is TGTGCCAGCAGCTTAGAGCTCCCTAAGCAGGAATACTCCCTCCACTTT. Its protein product is CASSLELPKQEYSLHF.

V usage is TRBV4-1 and J usage is TRBJ1-1; tentatively, D is TRBD1 (6 bases). CDR1 and CDR2 from the germline V gene are MGHRA and YSYEKL. The CDR3 contains 15 residues. Trimming left V 2 bases short and J 0 bases short, with 10 bases between. The CDR3 is CASSQWRTVNTEAFF. The CDR3 nucleotides are TGCGCCAGCAGCCAATGGAGGACAGTGAACACTGAAGCTTTCTTT.

The CDR3 nucleotides read TGTGCCAGCAGTCCCCGTGGGGAGGTTTACGAGCAGTACTTC. This codes for CASSPRGEVYEQYF. This chain joins TRBV28 and TRBJ2-7; D is possibly TRBD2 (6 bases). V was trimmed by 5 bases and J by 4 bases, leaving 15 bases between them. The CDR3 totals 14 residues. Germline CDR1 is MDHEN and CDR2 is SYDVKM. Looking up the rest from reference TRBV28 and TRBJ2-7 gives the full variable domain: DVKVTQSSRYLVKRTGEKVFLECVQDMDHENMFWYRQDPGLGLRLIYFSYDVKMKEKGDIPEGYSVSREKKERFSLILESASTNQTSMYLCASSPRGEVYEQYFGPGTRLTVT.